Sequencing of this T cell receptor (beta chain) was carried out in a study of identical twins. This clonotype occurred a few times. What it binds is unknown. Each CDR3 protein gets one entry after TCRdb re-called the 5' RACE reads with MiXCR. The sample comprises 200,000 to 250,000 distinct CDR3 sequences, approximately 11% of which are singletons, and 4% rests with the top ten. Study findings and constraints: Beta clonotypes that were abundant in cord blood contained fewer insertions, a pattern absent from memory repertoires. Out-of-frame alpha sequences shared by twins were enriched for low generation probability. Cross-sectional statistics, not tracking of the same donors, supported the conclusions.

The CDR3 covers 14 residues. The V gene lost 5 bases and the J gene lost 3 bases, with 10 bases spanning the gap. Germline values: CDR1 MNHEY, CDR2 SVGEGT. This same sample was also taken into another study, of yellow fever vaccine responses in identical twins.

The chain carries TRBV6-2 or TRBV6-3 and TRBJ2-2, with D possibly TRBD1 on 6 matching bases. This clonotype was sampled from a woman in her late teens or twenties in good health. The sequenced material came from memory (CD45RO+) T cells sorted from blood. CDR3 sequence: CASSGRGYTGELFF. As DNA, the CDR3 is TGTGCCAGCAGTGGCAGGGGTTACACCGGGGAGCTGTTTTTT.